This T cell receptor (beta chain) originates from a study of CD39 and CD103 CD8 tumor-infiltrating T cells. Only a few counts were recorded for this clone. TCRdb's copy holds only in-frame clones and misses some; the assay was immunoSEQ multiplex PCR. The sample includes more than 1,500 clones, nearly 75% of them seen just once. The CDR3 sequence is 13 residues long. CDR1 is MDHEN and CDR2 is SYDVKM in the germline V gene. Trimming removed 5 bases at V and 8 bases at J, with 13 bases between. The receptor was derived from a human donor with head and neck squamous cell carcinoma. The sequencing sample was made of CD39- CD103- CD8+ T cells sorted from the tumor. Subset denoted: CD103-CD39- double-negative CD45RA- CD8 T cells. This chain connects TRBV28 to TRBJ2-1; unclear D gene. The CDR3 spells CASSLGTGYEQFF. CDR3 sequence (DNA): TGTGCCAGCAGTCTAGGCACCGGCTATGAGCAGTTCTTC.